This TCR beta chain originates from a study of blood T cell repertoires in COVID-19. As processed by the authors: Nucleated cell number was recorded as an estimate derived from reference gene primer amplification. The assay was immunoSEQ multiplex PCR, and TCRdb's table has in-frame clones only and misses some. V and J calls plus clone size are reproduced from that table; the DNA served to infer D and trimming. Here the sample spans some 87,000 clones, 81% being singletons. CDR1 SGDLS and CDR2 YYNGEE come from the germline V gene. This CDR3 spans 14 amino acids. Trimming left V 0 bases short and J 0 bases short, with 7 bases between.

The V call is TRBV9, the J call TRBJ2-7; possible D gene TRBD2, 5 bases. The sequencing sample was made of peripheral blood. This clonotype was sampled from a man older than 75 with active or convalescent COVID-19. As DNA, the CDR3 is TGTGCCAGCAGCGTAGACGGGAACTCCTACGAGCAGTACTTC. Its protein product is CASSVDGNSYEQYF.